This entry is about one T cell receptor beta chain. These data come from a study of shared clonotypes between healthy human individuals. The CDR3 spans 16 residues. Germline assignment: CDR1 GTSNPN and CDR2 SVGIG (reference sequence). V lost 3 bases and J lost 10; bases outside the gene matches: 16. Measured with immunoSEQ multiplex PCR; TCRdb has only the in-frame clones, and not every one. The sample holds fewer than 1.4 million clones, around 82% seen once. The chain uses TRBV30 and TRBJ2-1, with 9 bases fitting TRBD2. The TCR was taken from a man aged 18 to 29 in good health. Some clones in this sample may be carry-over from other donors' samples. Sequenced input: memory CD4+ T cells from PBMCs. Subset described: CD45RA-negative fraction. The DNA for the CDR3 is TGTGCCTGGAGGTCATGGGCGGGAGGGCTATTAGGGGAGCAGTTCTTC. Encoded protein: CAWRSWAGGLLGEQFF.